The source of this T cell receptor beta chain is a study of T cell responses to AZD1222 COVID-19 vaccine. The study, taken as a whole, reports: Vaccine-related CD4 TCRs covered spike, predominating at 160-218 and 743-854. Spike-specific TCR breadth and depth were elevated following two AZD1222 doses. In all cases, repertoires were sampled only after the peak T cell response. Donors skewed white British and female; clonal diversity was possibly underestimated.

The length of the CDR3 is 15 residues. Germline V gives CDR1 SGHTA, CDR2 FQGNSA. V shed 5 bases, J shed 0 bases, and the junction held 7 bases outside the gene matches. To note about this clone: Antigen unknown.

Only in-frame clones appear in the TCRdb table, and some are missing; sequencing was by immunoSEQ multiplex PCR. The sample lists roughly 100,000 clones, 89% occurring once. The rearrangement links TRBV7-2 to TRBJ2-7; TRBD2 agrees at 7 bases. The sample consisted of peripheral blood, taken on day 0 of AZD1222 vaccination. This TCR was recovered from an adult in good health. The CDR3 loop is CASSSGTAHSYEQYF. DNA of the CDR3: TGTGCCAGCAGCAGCGGGACTGCCCACTCCTACGAGCAGTACTTC. The variable domain in full, completed from reference TRBV7-2 and TRBJ2-7, reads GAGVSQSPSNKVTEKGKDVELRCDPISGHTALYWYRQSLGQGLEFLIYFQGNSAPDKSGLPSDRFSAERTGGSVSTLTIQRTQQEDSAVYLCASSSGTAHSYEQYFGPGTRLTVT.